The next 16 T cell receptor beta chains were all read from a single sample in a study of tissue T cells after allogeneic stem cell transplantation. Time point denoted: mouse harvest day 14 after allogeneic transplant. Tail vein injection delivered 10^7 T-cell-depleted bone marrow cells and 10^6 splenic CD5+ T cells. Method: immunoSEQ multiplex PCR; TCRdb's copy keeps in-frame clones and lacks some. Among 3,000 to 3,500 clones listed, around 50% were seen once. The sequenced sample was gut tissue. These receptors originate from a female BALB/c mouse given C57BL/6 T cells with graft-versus-host disease after an allogeneic hematopoietic cell transplant.

A remark on this clone: Genes and germline come from the mouse. The sequenced fragment ends 1 residue before the CDR3 boundary, so the rest is inferred from the germline J gene. The chain is built from TRBV26 and TRBJ2-4, with TRBD1 matching over 9 bases. The CDR3 runs 13 residues. With V trimmed by 6 bases and J by 5 bases, 3 bases remained unmatched. The V gene's germline CDR1 is KGHPV and CDR2 FQNQEV (reference sequence). CDR3: CASSPGQGNTLYF. The DNA read from the CDR3 is TGTGCCAGCAGCCCGGGACAGGGAAACACCTTGTAC.

A word on this clone: Here the gene names and germline are mouse. The CDR3 extends 1 residue past the end of the read, so its final part is completed from the germline J gene. This chain connects TRBV26 to TRBJ1-1, with TRBD1 matching over 8 bases. From germline, CDR1 is KGHPV and CDR2 FQNQEV (reference sequence). Trimming cost V 6 bases and J 4 bases; bases outside gene matches: 10. CDR3 length: 15 residues. Incomplete CDR3 DNA: TGTGCCAGCAGCCCTCGACAGGGGAGAGGCACAGAAGTCTTC. Translating gives CASSPRQGRGTEVF. The whole CDR3 protein is CASSPRQGRGTEVFF.

In regard to this clone: Germline and genes here are mouse. The read finishes 1 residue shy of the CDR3 end, and the germline J gene is used to complete it. Other DNA sequences in this specimen translate into the identical CDR3. This sequence joins TRBV29 and TRBJ2-7; 12 bases agree with TRBD1. V shed 9 bases, J shed 7 bases, and the junction held 4 bases outside the gene matches. From germline, CDR1 is MSHET and CDR2 SYDVDS. There are 12 residues in the CDR3. CDR3 DNA (partial): TGTGCTAGGGGACAGGGGGCGGGCGAACAGTAC. This translates into CARGQGAGEQY. The CDR3 in full is CARGQGAGEQYF.

With respect to this clone: Gene names follow the mouse nomenclature. The DNA read from the CDR3 is TGTGCCAGCAGTCTCCGGAACGAAAGATTATTT. Amino acid sequence: CASSLRNERLF. The entire CDR3 protein reads CASSLRNERLFF. J is TRBJ1-4 and V is TRBV26, with unresolved D. The read gets to within 1 residue of the CDR3 end, and the germline J gene fills in the rest. The V gene's germline CDR1 is KGHPV and CDR2 FQNQEV (reference sequence). The CDR3 is made up of 12 amino acids. The ends were cut back, 3 bases at V and 5 bases at J, with 4 bases in the middle.

This clone was counted a few times. Each gene name is a mouse one. The observed sequence ends 1 residue before the CDR3 terminus, with the missing tail filled in from the germline J gene. The gene calls are TRBV3 and TRBJ2-7, with 12 bases identical to TRBD2. This CDR3 region has 13 residues. CDR1 is SNHLY, CDR2 FYNGKV, per germline (reference sequence). After removal of 7 bases from V and 4 bases from J, the junction contained 2 bases not matched to a gene. CDR3 residues: CASKTGGAYEQYF. Partial CDR3 DNA: TGTGCCAGCAAGACTGGGGGGGCGTATGAACAGTAC.

This clone was seen just once. The gene names here belong to mouse. The read comes to an end 1 residue before the CDR3 does, leaving the germline J gene to fill in the end. This chain joins TRBV26 and TRBJ2-5, with a possible D match to TRBD1 (6 bases). Germline V gene data show CDR1 as KGHPV and CDR2 as FQNQEV (reference sequence). CDR3 size: 12 residues. Trimming removed 4 bases at V and 6 bases at J, with 8 bases between. CDR3: CASSPQGDTQYF. The CDR3 bases that were read are TGTGCCAGCAGTCCGCAGGGGGACACCCAGTAC.

Turning to this clone: Gene names and germline refer to mouse. The read stops 1 residue short of the end of the CDR3; the missing end is completed from the germline J gene. The chain joins TRBV3 to TRBJ1-3; D is ambiguous. This CDR3 contains 14 residues. Germline CDR1 reads SNHLY; CDR2 reads FYNGKV (reference sequence). Trimming pared 5 bases from V and 0 bases from J, leaving 8 bases between. CDR3 DNA (partial): TGTGCCAGCAGCCCGACATCTTCTGGAAATACGCTCTAT. Its protein is CASSPTSSGNTLY. The CDR3 as a whole reads CASSPTSSGNTLYF.

With respect to this clone: Mouse gene names and germline throughout. The read gets to within 1 residue of the CDR3 end, and the germline J gene fills in the rest. This chain connects TRBV3 to TRBJ1-4, with D uncertain. Germline CDR1 reads SNHLY; CDR2 reads FYNGKV (reference sequence). Trimming stripped 4 bases from V and 0 bases from J, with 6 bases between. The CDR3 covers 14 residues. This CDR3 reads CASSSQISNERLFF. The CDR3 bases that were read are TGTGCCAGCAGCTCACAGATTTCCAACGAAAGATTATTT. The variable domain in full, completed from reference TRBV3 and TRBJ1-4, reads GPKVLQIPSHQIIDMGQMVTLNCDPVSNHLYFYWYKQILGQQMEFLVNFYNGKVMEKSKLFKDQFSVERPDGSYFTLKIQPTALEDSAVYFCASSSQISNERLFFGHGTKLSVL.

Of note for this clone: Given a far larger clone just one base away, this is likely a sequencing read error. Germline and genes here are mouse. The read falls 1 residue short of the CDR3 end, and the missing part is taken from the germline J gene. V gene TRBV17 combines with J gene TRBJ2-7; D may correspond to TRBD1 or TRBD2 (6 bases each). Germline V gene data show CDR1 as MNHDT and CDR2 as YYDKIL. The CDR3 has 12 amino acids. CDR3 bases read: TGTCCTAGCAGTAGAGGGGGGTATGAACAGTAC. This codes for CPSSRGGYEQY. The whole CDR3 is CPSSRGGYEQYF.

Concerning this clone itself: Mouse germline and gene names are used. The read is 1 residue too short to cover the CDR3 end, so that end is filled in from the germline J gene. V usage is TRBV5 and J usage is TRBJ2-3; possibly TRBD2 for D (5 bases). The CDR3 totals 14 residues. Germline CDR1 is LGHNA and CDR2 is YNLKQL (reference sequence). V dropped 4 bases and J dropped 3 bases, with 11 bases sitting between them. This CDR3 is CASSLRTYAETLYF. CDR3 DNA, as far as it was read: TGTGCCAGCAGCCTCCGGACTTACGCAGAAACGCTGTAT.

With regard to this clone: Gene names follow the mouse nomenclature. The read is 1 residue too short to cover the CDR3 end, so that end is filled in from the germline J gene. V is TRBV13-3 and J is TRBJ2-1, with 8 bases identical to TRBD2. Germline lookup yields CDR1 NNHDY and CDR2 SYVADS. Trimming removed 2 bases from V and 2 bases from J; junction bases left unmatched: 3. The CDR3 runs to 15 residues. Incomplete CDR3 DNA: TGTGCCAGCAGTGAAGCTGGGGGGTACTATGCTGAGCAGTTC. Translated: CASSEAGGYYAEQF. The entire CDR3 reads CASSEAGGYYAEQFF.

This clone is large by share. The listed genes are named as in mouse. Coverage ceases 1 residue before the CDR3 finishes, and the germline J gene fills in the end. This chain connects TRBV15 to TRBJ1-1, with no clear D. Germline values: CDR1 SGHND, CDR2 FRSKSL. The CDR3 runs to 13 residues. V was cut by 2 bases and J by 1 base, with 5 bases left in between. CDR3 residues: CASSLNKNTEVFF. CDR3 DNA (partial): TGTGCCAGCAGTTTAAACAAAAACACAGAAGTCTTC. Looking up the rest from reference TRBV15 and TRBJ1-1 gives the full variable domain: DAGVTQTPRHEVAEKGQTIILKCEPVSGHNDLFWYRQTKIQGLELLSYFRSKSLMEDGGAFKDRFKAEMLNSSFSTLKIQPTEPKDSAVYLCASSLNKNTEVFFGKGTRLTVV.

Notes on this clone: Gene names denote mouse genes. The CDR3 is cut off 1 residue early in the read; its end comes from the germline J gene. The chain combines TRBV3 with TRBJ2-1; 12 positions match TRBD2. The CDR3 is 16 residues long. Germline CDR1 SNHLY, CDR2 FYNGKV (reference sequence). V gave up 4 bases and J gave up 3 bases; unmatched junction bases: 4. Here the CDR3 reads CASSSGTGGLYAEQFF. The covered CDR3 bases are TGTGCCAGCAGCTCCGGGACTGGGGGGCTCTATGCTGAGCAGTTC.

Concerning this clone: Gene names and germline refer to mouse. The DNA ends 1 residue before the CDR3 does, and the rest of the CDR3 is filled in from the germline J gene. V and J are TRBV3 and TRBJ2-4; TRBD1 is a possible D gene (6 bases). The ends were cut back, 4 bases at V and 1 base at J, with 9 bases in the middle. Germline V CDR1 and CDR2: SNHLY, FYNGKV (reference sequence). CDR3 length equals 14 residues. The CDR3: CASSYRVGQNTLYF. Incomplete CDR3 DNA: TGTGCCAGCAGCTACAGGGTGGGTCAAAACACCTTGTAC.

On this clone: Gene names and germline refer to mouse. The sequence runs out 1 residue before the end of the CDR3; the remainder is reconstructed from the germline J gene. The sample contains more than one DNA sequence encoding this CDR3. The rearrangement uses TRBV20 and TRBJ2-1, with a tentative D call TRBD2 (6 bases). V was shortened by 0 bases and J by 3 bases, with 6 bases between the two germline ends. The CDR3 length is 13 residues. Germline CDR1 is GFQATS and CDR2 is STVNSAI. The CDR3 bases that were read are TGTGGTGCTAGGGACTGGGGCTATGCTGAGCAGTTC. This encodes CGARDWGYAEQF. The CDR3 as a whole reads CGARDWGYAEQFF.

Turning to this clone: These gene names are mouse names. The read stops 1 residue short of the end of the CDR3; the missing end is completed from the germline J gene. The chain carries TRBV12-2 and TRBJ2-5, with 9 bases fitting TRBD1. V gave up 0 bases and J gave up 6 bases; unmatched junction bases: 3. This CDR3 spans 14 amino acids. Germline CDR1 SGHLS, CDR2 HYDKME. This CDR3 is CASSLDRGGDTQYF. CDR3 DNA (partial): TGTGCCAGCTCTCTCGACAGGGGGGGGGACACCCAGTAC.